This T cell receptor beta chain was identified during a study of shared clonotypes between healthy human individuals. Losses at the gene ends were 4 bases for V and 1 base for J; bases not matched to a gene: 7. The CDR3 has 16 residues. Germline CDR1 MGHRA, CDR2 YSYEKL. The table came from immunoSEQ multiplex PCR; TCRdb's copy has only in-frame clones and leaves some out. This sample has about 2 million clones, with about 95% found just once. Naive-designated CD8 cells lacked CD45RO, were positively enriched for CCR7, and omitted terminally differentiated effector memory CD45RA+ cells. This clone was observed a single time.

The sample consisted of naive CD8+ T cells sorted from blood. This TCR was recovered from a man in his late teens or twenties in good health. The rearrangement joins TRBV4-1 to TRBJ1-3; 7 bases map to TRBD1. The CDR3 region has the DNA TGCGCCAGCAGCCCTTCTCAGGGGGTATCTGGAAACACCATATATTTT. Protein product: CASSPSQGVSGNTIYF.